A selection of T cell receptor beta chains follows, all from one sample in a study of T cell clusters in autoimmune cytopenias. TCRdb reprocessed the multiplex PCR reads; each CDR3 protein has one entry and no DNA is given. The repertoire table contains approximately 12,000 distinct CDR3 sequences. The sample consisted of peripheral blood. The receptors shown here come from a human donor with an autoimmune cytopenia or autoimmune hepatitis (not recorded which). Each CDR3 is given with its conserved first and last residue. The size entry is marked missing in some rows and otherwise reads once, few, many or a size class.

J,length,V,size,CDR3
TRBJ2-7,15,TRBV18,-,CASSPRQGVPYEQYF
TRBJ2-5,13,TRBV13,-,CASSLDRSETQYF
TRBJ1-5,13,TRBV30,-,CAWSPISGQPQHF
TRBJ2-7,14,TRBV7-9,-,CASSLMTGSYEQYF
TRBJ2-2,16,TRBV5-5,-,CASSLYEGTNTGELFF
TRBJ1-2,16,TRBV6-6,-,CASRISLQELNYGYTF
TRBJ1-4,18,TRBV19,-,CASSSRSPRGPTNEKLFF
TRBJ2-3,12,TRBV6-2/TRBV6-3,-,CASSYFKGTQYF
TRBJ2-3,16,TRBV19,medium-sized,CASSIRASGRPDTQYF
TRBJ2-3,16,TRBV6-6,medium-sized,CASSYGLAGGRDTQYF
TRBJ2-1,14,TRBV15,-,CATSRAAPRSEQFF
TRBJ2-7,15,TRBV5-4,-,CASSLSSGAGLEQYF
TRBJ2-4,15,TRBV19,medium-sized,CASSSLAGGLRIQYF
TRBJ2-5,13,TRBV29-1,medium-sized,CSSKTGAKETQYF
TRBJ2-5,14,TRBV18,-,CASSPTFGAETQYF
TRBJ1-3,14,TRBV30,-,CAWSVRGGGNTIYF
TRBJ1-6,14,TRBV30,-,CAWSAVGENSPLHF
TRBJ2-4,12,TRBV19,medium-sized,CASSSLGDIQYF
TRBJ2-1,15,TRBV6-2/TRBV6-3,-,CASSLSSGRFDEQFF
TRBJ2-3,15,TRBV11-1,medium-sized,CASSLDRGRADTQYF
TRBJ2-2,14,TRBV6-5,medium-sized,CASSYRGIDGELFF
TRBJ1-6,20,TRBV6-5,-,CASRQFRDGRWNSYNSPLHF
TRBJ2-7,15,TRBV18,-,CASSPTGGTPYEQYF
TRBJ1-6,12,TRBV19,medium-sized,CASRGQGSPLHF
TRBJ2-3,16,TRBV6-6,-,CASSYSWVSNTDTQYF
TRBJ2-1,13,TRBV27,-,CASSFGLYNEQFF
TRBJ2-3,16,TRBV18,-,CASSPPTSGLTDTQYF
TRBJ2-3,15,TRBV7-9,-,CASSNPTGGTDTQYF
TRBJ2-3,16,TRBV6-5,-,CAISEFVTVGPDTQYF
TRBJ2-3,16,TRBV19,medium-sized,CASSSFGQVGTDTQYF
TRBJ2-2,14,TRBV27,medium-sized,CASSLGANTGELFF
TRBJ2-1,17,TRBV5-4,-,CASSLEARGRGGDEQFF
TRBJ2-7,20,TRBV6-2/TRBV6-3,-,CASTGVRVPGIGIASYEQYF
TRBJ1-2,14,TRBV29-1,-,CSVRTTGQSYGYTF
TRBJ2-3,17,TRBV18,-,CASSPQASGSITDTQYF
TRBJ2-3,14,TRBV19,medium-sized,CASSTDPSTDTQYF
TRBJ2-2,16,TRBV15,-,CATSRDRRSNTGELFF
TRBJ2-1,12,TRBV29-1,medium-sized,CSASTGGNEQFF
TRBJ1-4,14,TRBV7-2,-,CASSLAGFYEKLFF
TRBJ2-2,15,TRBV14,-,CASSHATSNTGELFF
TRBJ1-5,14,TRBV6-2/TRBV6-3,-,CASSTVYSNQPQHF
TRBJ2-5,12,TRBV18,-,CASSRTVETQYF
TRBJ2-6,14,TRBV12-3/TRBV12-4,-,CASSPDRGRGVLTF